What follows are 20 T cell receptor beta chains derived from one specimen sequenced in a study of beta chain features in type 1 diabetes. Investigators reverse transcribed all isolated RNA, so they sequenced expressed TCRB transcripts. Method: immunoSEQ multiplex PCR; TCRdb's copy keeps in-frame clones and lacks some. The table shows roughly 25,000 clones, with more than 60% occurring only once. Source material: Tregs from blood. Receptors were obtained from a woman aged 40 to 50 in good health.

V gene TRBV7-9 combines with J gene TRBJ2-5; weak D call: TRBD1 (5 bases). The CDR3 spans 14 residues. Germline CDR1 SEHNR, CDR2 FQNEAQ (reference sequence). Trimming left V 2 bases short and J 5 bases short, with 12 bases between. CDR3 residues: CASSLRRGGETQYF. Written as DNA, the CDR3 is TGTGCCAGCAGCTTACGTAGGGGTGGGGAGACCCAGTACTTC.

This clone was detected only a few times. This chain joins TRBV13 and TRBJ2-7, with D possibly being TRBD1 (5 bases). Germline assignment: CDR1 PRHDT and CDR2 FYEKMQ (reference sequence). The V end lost 2 bases, the J end lost 0 bases, and 8 bases lay between the germline ends. The CDR3 spans 14 residues. The CDR3 DNA reads as TGTGCCAGCAGCTTACCAGGGTCCTCCTACGAGCAGTACTTC. Translated: CASSLPGSSYEQYF. Using reference TRBV13 and TRBJ2-7 for the parts outside the CDR3, the full variable domain is AAGVIQSPRHLIKEKRETATLKCYPIPRHDTVYWYQQGPGQDPQFLISFYEKMQSDKGSIPDRFSAQQFSDYHSELNMSSLELGDSALYFCASSLPGSSYEQYFGPGTRLTVT.

V is TRBV6-5 and J is TRBJ2-7, with D possibly being TRBD1 (5 bases). The germline V gene encodes CDR1 MNHEY and CDR2 SVGAGI. V was trimmed by 7 bases and J by 2 bases, leaving 15 bases between them. The CDR3 loop spans 14 amino acids. The CDR3: CASTPRQSPYEQYF. CDR3 bases: TGTGCCAGCACCCCCAGACAGTCGCCCTACGAGCAGTACTTC.

The chain uses TRBV27 and TRBJ1-2; D gene ambiguous. The V end lost 6 bases, the J end lost 0 bases, and 14 bases lay between the germline ends. Germline CDR1 MNHEY, CDR2 SMNVEV (reference sequence). The CDR3 runs 15 residues. The DNA for the CDR3 is TGTGCCAGCAGGCTTTCTTGGGGAGCTAACTATGGCTACACCTTC. Protein sequence: CASRLSWGANYGYTF.

This chain connects TRBV7-6 to TRBJ1-3, with D possibly TRBD1 on 6 matching bases. The CDR3 sequence is 18 residues long. Looked up from germline, CDR1 is SGHVS and CDR2 is FNYEAQ. The germline V and J ends were trimmed by 6 bases and 0 bases, with 21 bases remaining between them. The CDR3 DNA follows: TGTGCCAGCAGTTTACGGGACACCTCTGCCCACTCTGGAAACACCATATATTTT. Residues: CASSLRDTSAHSGNTIYF.

V is TRBV7-2 and J is TRBJ2-5; 8 bases line up with TRBD1. Germline CDR1 and CDR2: SGHTA and FQGNSA. Trimming at V came to 3 bases and at J to 5 bases, leaving 8 bases not matched to a gene. The CDR3 runs 15 residues. Here the CDR3 DNA reads TGTGCCAGCAGCTTCAGGGGGCGCAGGGAGGAGACCCAGTACTTC. It specifies CASSFRGRREETQYF.

The rearrangement joins TRBV12-1 to TRBJ2-3; TRBD2 is the table's D call, not checked against the DNA. TRBV12-1 is deemed a pseudogene. The CDR3 has 15 residues. CDR3 bases: TGTGCCAGCAGCTCTTCGGGGGGGGTGTTGGATACGCAGTATTTT. Protein: CASSSSGGVLDTQYF.

The J gene is TRBJ2-4, the V gene TRBV5-6, with D possibly matching TRBD1 (5 bases). V was trimmed by 4 bases and J by 0 bases, leaving 20 bases between them. CDR1 and CDR2 (germline): SGHDT, YYEEEE. The CDR3 runs to 18 residues. Here the CDR3 reads CASSQPFGAPLAKNIQYF. The DNA for the CDR3 is TGTGCCAGCAGCCAGCCATTTGGGGCCCCGCTAGCCAAAAACATTCAGTACTTC.

This chain connects TRBV7-9 to TRBJ1-1; D gene ambiguous. The CDR3 consists of 12 residues. Trimming removed 1 base at V and 7 bases at J, with 7 bases between. CDR1 and CDR2 from the germline V gene are SEHNR and FQNEAQ (reference sequence). The CDR3 is CASSLEGGEAFF. CDR3 in DNA: TGTGCCAGCAGCTTAGAAGGCGGTGAAGCTTTCTTT.

Turning to this clone: Distinct nucleotide sequences in the sample also encode this CDR3. J is TRBJ2-1 and V is TRBV6-1, with TRBD2 identical over 10 bases. This CDR3 contains 15 residues. Germline CDR1 MNHNS, CDR2 SASEGT. V gave up 6 bases and J gave up 10 bases; unmatched junction bases: 12. CDR3 DNA: TGTGCCAGCAGCTTTACTAGCGGGGCTTATAACGAGCAGTTCTTC. Amino acid sequence: CASSFTSGAYNEQFF.

V and J are TRBV19 and TRBJ1-5; a possible D gene is TRBD1 (5 bases). The CDR3 has 13 residues. V lost 10 bases and J lost 0, with 10 bases in between. CDR1 is LNHDA and CDR2 is SQIVND in the germline V gene (reference sequence). CDR3 in amino acids: CATRDTSNQPQHF. Written as DNA, the CDR3 is TGTGCCACCAGGGATACTAGCAATCAGCCCCAGCATTTT.

The count of this clone is one. This chain connects TRBV14 to TRBJ2-5; D is uncertain. Germline V gene sequence: CDR1 SGHDN, CDR2 FVKESK. V was clipped by 3 bases and J by 6 bases, with 8 bases between them. CDR3 length equals 12 residues. CDR3 nucleotides: TGTGCCAGCAGCCACTACTCCCAGACCCAGTACTTC. This codes for CASSHYSQTQYF.

This clone was observed a few times. The chain employs TRBV12-5 and TRBJ1-1; TRBD1 might be the D (5 bases). Deletions cut 0 bases from V and 1 base from J, with 12 bases between. Germline CDR1 is LGHNT and CDR2 is FRNRAP. The CDR3 totals 16 residues. CDR3 in amino acids: CASGLVRQGGNTEAFF. The CDR3 coding sequence is TGTGCTAGTGGTTTGGTGAGGCAGGGTGGGAACACTGAAGCTTTCTTT.

This chain connects TRBV5-1 to TRBJ2-3; D not resolved. The CDR3 contains 16 residues. Trimming removed 4 bases at V and 2 bases at J, with 17 bases between. Per the germline V gene, CDR1 is SGHRS and CDR2 is YFSETQ. The CDR3 DNA is TGCGCCAGCAGCCCCCTGACCCGAGGCCCCACAGATACGCAGTATTTT. Protein sequence: CASSPLTRGPTDTQYF. Complete variable domain (other parts from reference TRBV5-1 and TRBJ2-3): KAGVTQTPRYLIKTRGQQVTLSCSPISGHRSVSWYQQTPGQGLQFLFEYFSETQRNKGNFPGRFSGRQFSNSRSEMNVSTLELGDSALYLCASSPLTRGPTDTQYFGPGTRLTVL.

This clone was seen a single time. The V and J genes are TRBV2 and TRBJ1-2; no definite D call. Germline CDR1 is SNHLY and CDR2 is FYNNEI. This CDR3 is 12 amino acids long. V shed 4 bases and J shed 1 base, with 4 bases lying between them. For the CDR3, the DNA is TGTGCCAGCAGTGGGAGTAACTATGGCTACACCTTC. Its protein product is CASSGSNYGYTF. The variable domain in full, completed from reference TRBV2 and TRBJ1-2, reads EPEVTQTPSHQVTQMGQEVILRCVPISNHLYFYWYRQILGQKVEFLVSFYNNEISEKSEIFDDQFSVERPDGSNFTLKIRSTKLEDSAMYFCASSGSNYGYTFGSGTRLTVV.

J is TRBJ2-3 and V is TRBV4-1; D unresolved. CDR1 is MGHRA, CDR2 YSYEKL, per germline. CDR3 size: 11 residues. The V end was cut by 6 bases, the J end by 4 bases, with 5 bases between. The CDR3 DNA reads as TGCGCCAGCAGGCTAGCAGATACGCAGTATTTT. Translating it yields CASRLADTQYF.

This rearrangement joins TRBV23-1 to TRBJ2-2; D may be TRBD1 (5 bases). TRBV23-1 belongs to the ORF category, with a function that is uncertain. This CDR3 region has 13 residues. Trimming took 9 bases from V and 1 from J, leaving 9 bases between them. The CDR3 DNA reads as TGCGCCAGAATCAGGGAGAACACCGGGGAGCTGTTTTTT. Translation: CARIRENTGELFF.

The DNA for the CDR3 is TGTGCCAGCAGCTTGGGTGCAGGGTACTCCTACGAGCAGTACTTC. Translated, it gives CASSLGAGYSYEQYF. The chain has TRBV5-4 and TRBJ2-7, with D tentatively TRBD1 (5 bases). V lost 0 bases and J 0 bases, leaving 10 bases between the germline ends. Germline CDR1 SGHNT, CDR2 YYREEE (reference sequence). The CDR3 is 15 residues long.

The V call is TRBV6-1, the J call TRBJ2-3; 9 bases line up with TRBD1. CDR1 is MNHNS and CDR2 is SASEGT in the germline V gene. V lost 5 bases, J lost 4 bases, and 4 bases stayed unmatched. The CDR3 has 14 amino acids. CDR3 DNA sequence: TGTGCCAGCAGTCGACGACAGGGGGCAGATACGCAGTATTTT. This gives the protein CASSRRQGADTQYF.

J is TRBJ2-3 and V is TRBV5-5, with 14 nucleotides matching TRBD2. The CDR3 consists of 17 residues. Per germline, CDR1 SGHKS and CDR2 YYEKEE (reference sequence). Trimming at V came to 4 bases and at J to 2 bases, leaving 6 bases not matched to a gene. CDR3 in amino acids: CASSPRTSGGPTDTQYF. The CDR3 bases are TGTGCCAGCAGCCCACGGACTAGCGGGGGGCCCACAGATACGCAGTATTTT.